This T cell receptor (beta chain) stems from a study of OX40 agonist ivuxolimab in advanced cancers. On the study more broadly: The study treated patients with ivuxolimab, an agonistic anti-OX40 (CD134) antibody. Administration of intravenous ivuxolimab to patients occurred every 2 weeks at 0.01 to 10 mg/kg. Study results and caveats: Expanded clones were, on average, more numerous among CD8+ T cells than CD4+.

This CDR3 has 13 amino acids. The V gene lost 3 bases and the J gene lost 5 bases, with 10 bases spanning the gap. Germline CDR1 is MNHNS and CDR2 is SASEGT. This table comes from immunoSEQ multiplex PCR, and its TCRdb copy is limited to in-frame clones, with some not included. This table has approximately 46,000 clones, approximately 71% appearing once. Regarding this clone: Its antigen is as yet unknown.

The sampling schedule covered blood at baseline, cycle 4 day 1, and cycle 7 day 1. Sequences were derived from CD4+ or CD8+ T cells sorted from blood, sampled in a trial of the OX40 agonist ivuxolimab. This TCR derives from an adult with an advanced solid tumor such as melanoma, head and neck, liver or kidney cancer. The chain employs TRBV6-1 and TRBJ1-1; no clear D. Here the CDR3 reads CASSDTQGTEAFF. The CDR3 nucleotides read TGTGCCAGCAGTGATACCCAAGGGACTGAAGCTTTCTTT.